Listed below are T cell receptor beta chains from one sample, sequenced in a study of synovial regulatory T cells in juvenile arthritis. Measured with immunoSEQ multiplex PCR; TCRdb has only the in-frame clones, and not every one. Its table records 7,500 to 10,000 clones. Sequencing was carried out using Treg cells from blood. The receptor source for this set is a donor younger than 30 with juvenile idiopathic arthritis. CDR3s include the opening cysteine and the closing phenylalanine or tryptophan. Fields, in order: J gene, V gene, CDR3 length, CDR3 protein.

>TRBJ2-1|TRBV10-2|15
CASRPSGSSYNEQFF
>TRBJ2-3|TRBV18|12
CASSPRTDTQYF
>TRBJ1-6|TRBV7-2|14
CASSLEGSNSPLHF
>TRBJ2-1|TRBV18|15
CASSPRDCRGCEQFF
>TRBJ1-1|TRBV25-1|13
CASSGGQKSEAFF
>TRBJ1-2|TRBV6-1|13
CASRRHGLGGYTF
>TRBJ1-5|TRBV5-6|16
CASSLRSGSINQPQHF
>TRBJ1-2|TRBV6-1|13
CASSNVPVYGYTF
>TRBJ1-4|TRBV25-1|14
CASVPPGGGEKLFF
>TRBJ1-6|TRBV4-3|16
CASSQVRTGVHSPLHF
>TRBJ1-2|TRBV29-1|11
CSRDRNYGYTF
>TRBJ1-2|TRBV6-6|15
CASSTGTGANYGYTF
>TRBJ1-1|TRBV10-3|11
CAIRKETEAFF
>TRBJ1-2|TRBV6-6|13
CASSLDRAYGYTF
>TRBJ1-6|TRBV14|14
CASSQVRGSSPLHF
>TRBJ2-2|TRBV27|14
CASSPQGFTGELFF
>TRBJ1-2|TRBV5-4|15
CASSLDRGRGYGYTF
>TRBJ2-7|TRBV10-2|14
CASSEGSLRGEQYF
>TRBJ1-6|TRBV9|13
CASSVSYNSPLHF
>TRBJ2-7|TRBV28|17
CASSFRGTSGRTREQYF
>TRBJ1-4|TRBV4-2|17
CASSQDRWRTGGEKLFF
>TRBJ1-5|TRBV6-5|13
CASSRSRGQPQHF
>TRBJ2-7|TRBV28|12
CASSFLGGEQYF
>TRBJ2-2|TRBV6-1|15
CASRVDRGNTGELFF
>TRBJ1-5|TRBV19|15
CASTTGTGGNQPQHF
>TRBJ1-2|TRBV4-3|15
CASSQDLGADYGYTF
>TRBJ1-2|TRBV19|14
CASSSGAQGYGYTF
>TRBJ2-3|TRBV7-2|16
CASSLVRGASTDTQYF
>TRBJ2-7|TRBV18|15
CASSPFEGGSYEQYF
>TRBJ2-7|TRBV10-3|13
CAISEDRSYEQYF
>TRBJ1-1|TRBV2|13
CASKDRLNTEAFF